This record looks at one T cell receptor beta chain sequence and its context. Under the authors' procedure: Reference gene primers were amplified, and this amplification served to estimate nucleated cell counts. Clones were read by immunoSEQ multiplex PCR, and TCRdb kept only the in-frame ones, dropping some. That table is the source of V, J and clone size, and D and trimming were worked out from the DNA. The table has tens of thousands of clones, 80% to 95% seen once. This sample was included in a study of blood T cell repertoires in COVID-19. Looking at the study overall: T cells, B-cell-depleted T cells, or PBMCs supplied cDNA or gDNA.

The germline CDR1 and CDR2 sequences are SGHTA and FQGNSA. Trimming took 1 base from V and 0 from J, leaving 7 bases between them. CDR3 size: 15 residues. Sequenced: peripheral blood. This sequence originates from a man in his 60s with acute or convalescent COVID-19. This chain connects TRBV7-2 to TRBJ2-1; a possible D gene is TRBD1 (5 bases). CDR3 in amino acids: CASSLDRSSYNEQFF. In nucleotides, the CDR3 is TGTGCCAGCAGCTTAGACAGGAGCTCCTACAATGAGCAGTTCTTC.